Listed below are T cell receptor beta chains from one sample, sequenced in a study of radiotherapy plus CTLA-4 blockade in lung cancer. Assay used: immunoSEQ multiplex PCR; TCRdb lists only in-frame clones, some missing. The data show 50,000 to 70,000 clones, with 77% seen just once and 3% to 4% held by the top ten. The sample was peripheral blood, taken from a patient treated with radiotherapy plus ipilimumab. The receptors originated from a human donor with non-small cell lung cancer who had a partial response to radiotherapy plus ipilimumab. Both conserved end residues are part of each CDR3. The D gene is left open where the match is weak. Size tells how often a clone was seen (once, few, many) or the class of an expanded clone, and some rows leave it out.

>.|TRBV7-9|.|TRBJ1-5
CASSPAGGNQPQHF
TGTGCCAGCAGCCCAGCGGGGGGCAATCAGCCCCAGCATTTT
>TRBD2|TRBV19|.|TRBJ2-5
CASSISGTSLETQYF
TGTGCCAGTAGTATCTCTGGGACTAGTCTAGAGACCCAGTACTTC
>TRBD1|TRBV30|few|TRBJ1-2
CAWHGDRGRRYGYTF
TGTGCCTGGCATGGGGACAGGGGGCGTCGGTATGGCTACACCTTC
>.|TRBV27|.|TRBJ1-5
CASSFTSLGHQPQHF
TGTGCCAGCAGTTTTACCAGTCTAGGCCATCAGCCCCAGCATTTT
>.|TRBV5-8|.|TRBJ2-6
CASTLLMGSLSGANVLTF
TGTGCCAGCACCCTCTTGATGGGCAGCCTTTCTGGGGCCAACGTCCTGACTTTC
>.|TRBV5-4|few|TRBJ1-4
CASSLVGSGNEKLFF
TGTGCCAGCAGCTTGGTGGGCTCCGGTAATGAAAAACTGTTTTTT
>TRBD2|TRBV7-7|.|TRBJ2-5
CASSQRTSGGETQYF
TGTGCCAGCAGCCAAAGGACTAGCGGCGGGGAGACCCAGTACTTC
>TRBD2|TRBV7-6|.|TRBJ2-5
CASSLGLAGGTQETQYF
TGTGCCAGCAGCTTAGGACTAGCGGGGGGTACTCAAGAGACCCAGTACTTC
>.|TRBV6-1|.|TRBJ2-2
CASSEAVAGTGELFF
TGTGCCAGCAGTGAAGCGGTAGCTGGCACCGGGGAGCTGTTTTTT
>TRBD1|TRBV18|few|TRBJ2-4
CASSHGTGESGLYF
TGTGCCAGCTCACATGGGACAGGGGAGTCCGGTTTGTACTTC
>TRBD2|TRBV5-1|.|TRBJ2-7
CANGTSGDEQYF
TGCGCCAACGGGACTAGCGGAGACGAGCAGTACTTC
>.|TRBV6-1|.|TRBJ2-1
CASSVSTEQFF
TGTGCCAGCAGTGTATCGACAGAGCAGTTCTTC
>.|TRBV19|.|TRBJ1-5
CASSIVTGRLSNQPQHF
TGTGCCAGTAGTATAGTGACGGGAAGGCTTAGCAATCAGCCCCAGCATTTT
>.|TRBV15|.|TRBJ1-5
CATSRGEAGRQPQHF
TGTGCCACCAGCAGAGGGGAGGCAGGGAGGCAGCCCCAGCATTTT
>TRBD1|TRBV5-6|.|TRBJ1-4
CASRLTGFGEKLFF
TGTGCCAGCAGGTTGACAGGGTTCGGTGAAAAACTGTTTTTT
>.|TRBV18|.|TRBJ1-6
CASSPPQGTSPLHF
TGTGCCAGCTCACCACCTCAGGGGACCTCACCCCTCCACTTT
>TRBD1|TRBV30|.|TRBJ2-7
CAWSDPTSDRGEGALHYEQYF
TGTGCCTGGAGTGACCCCACCTCGGACAGGGGGGAAGGGGCTCTGCACTACGAGCAGTACTTC
>.|TRBV10-1|.|TRBJ2-1
CASSENAGWEGLAEQFF
TGCGCCAGCAGTGAGAATGCAGGGTGGGAAGGTTTGGCTGAGCAGTTCTTC
>.|TRBV6-6|.|TRBJ1-1
CASNIMGGNTEAFF
TGTGCCAGCAACATAATGGGAGGGAACACTGAAGCTTTCTTT
>TRBD1|TRBV11-2|.|TRBJ2-7
CASSLVAGRGPEQYF
TGTGCCAGCAGCTTAGTGGCGGGCAGGGGGCCCGAGCAGTACTTC
>TRBD2|TRBV5-1|.|TRBJ2-3
CASSLGLAGGPLADTQYF
TGCGCCAGCAGCTTGGGACTAGCGGGGGGGCCCCTAGCAGATACGCAGTATTTT
>TRBD2|TRBV4-2|.|TRBJ2-5
CASSQDRLAGGQETQYF
TGTGCCAGCAGCCAAGATCGCCTAGCGGGGGGGCAAGAGACCCAGTACTTC
>TRBD1|TRBV19|.|TRBJ2-1
CASTLTGSGGNEQFF
TGTGCCAGTACCCTGACAGGGTCGGGTGGCAATGAGCAGTTCTTC
>.|TRBV11-2|.|TRBJ2-7
CASSLERQGQQYF
TGTGCCAGCAGCTTAGAAAGGCAGGGGCAGCAGTACTTC
>TRBD2|TRBV29-1|.|TRBJ2-7
CSVEAGAGGGEQYF
TGCAGCGTTGAAGCGGGGGCGGGGGGTGGCGAGCAGTACTTC
>.|TRBV5-5|.|TRBJ2-7
CASSLQGLEQYF
TGTGCCAGCAGCCTGCAGGGACTCGAGCAGTACTTC
>.|TRBV5-1|.|TRBJ1-4
CASSQDRTNEKLFF
TGCGCCAGCAGCCAGGACAGAACTAATGAAAAACTGTTTTTT
>TRBD1|TRBV6-5|.|TRBJ1-2
CASYRQGANYGYTF
TGTGCCAGCTATCGACAGGGGGCTAACTATGGCTACACCTTC
>.|TRBV27|.|TRBJ1-1
CASSVRQVNTEAFF
TGTGCCAGCAGCGTACGACAGGTGAACACTGAAGCTTTCTTT
>.|TRBV7-3|.|TRBJ2-3
CASSLGGITDTQYF
TGTGCCAGCAGCTTAGGGGGGATCACAGATACGCAGTATTTT
>TRBD1|TRBV6-1|.|TRBJ2-2
CASSAPGQPPGELFF
TGTGCCAGCAGTGCCCCGGGACAGCCCCCCGGGGAGCTGTTTTTT
>.|TRBV29-1|.|TRBJ2-4
CSVESGVDIQYF
TGCAGCGTTGAATCGGGGGTTGACATTCAGTACTTC
>.|TRBV30|.|TRBJ1-4
CAWSRFSEKLFF
TGTGCCTGGAGCCGGTTTTCTGAAAAACTGTTTTTT
>TRBD1|TRBV5-4|.|TRBJ2-7
CASSTRVAGQGRNEQYF
TGTGCCAGCAGCACCCGTGTCGCGGGACAGGGTAGGAACGAGCAGTACTTC
>.|TRBV6-5|few|TRBJ1-4
CASRAGGLANEKLFF
TGTGCCAGCAGGGCTGGCGGCTTAGCTAATGAAAAACTGTTTTTT
>.|TRBV30|once|TRBJ1-2
CAWRELYGYTF
TGTGCCTGGCGTGAACTCTATGGCTACACCTTC
>TRBD2|TRBV9|.|TRBJ2-2
CASSVGLAGTTGELFF
TGTGCCAGCAGCGTAGGACTAGCGGGGACCACCGGGGAGCTGTTTTTT
>TRBD2|TRBV6-6|.|TRBJ2-2
CASRPPGGGTGELFF
TGTGCCAGCAGACCACCCGGGGGGGGCACCGGGGAGCTGTTTTTT
>.|TRBV28|.|TRBJ1-2
CASSLYTRQGSNYGYTF
TGTGCCAGCAGTTTATATACCAGGCAGGGCTCTAACTATGGCTACACCTTC
>.|TRBV4-1|.|TRBJ2-1
CASSPQVGYNEQFF
TGCGCCAGCAGCCCTCAGGTTGGGTACAATGAGCAGTTCTTC
>.|TRBV13|.|TRBJ1-1
CASSSPGQAEAFF
TGTGCCAGCAGCTCGCCAGGGCAAGCTGAAGCTTTCTTT
>TRBD2|TRBV2|.|TRBJ2-4
CASLGTSGWDKNIQYF
TGTGCCAGCCTCGGGACTAGCGGGTGGGACAAAAACATTCAGTACTTC
>.|TRBV5-1|.|TRBJ1-5
CASSFGGINQPQHF
TGCGCCAGCAGCTTTGGAGGAATCAATCAGCCCCAGCATTTT
>TRBD1|TRBV27|once|TRBJ2-5
CASSQGAGRETQYF
TGTGCCAGCAGTCAGGGGGCAGGGCGGGAGACCCAGTACTTC
>TRBD1|TRBV19|.|TRBJ1-5
CASKRGQLSNQPQHF
TGTGCCAGTAAGAGGGGACAGTTGAGCAATCAGCCCCAGCATTTT
>.|TRBV5-6|.|TRBJ1-4
CASSLRGSSTNEKLFF
TGTGCCAGCAGCTTGCGCGGATCTTCAACTAATGAAAAACTGTTTTTT
>TRBD1|TRBV6-5|.|TRBJ1-1
CASSYSRGPHTEAFF
TGTGCCAGCAGTTACTCCAGGGGGCCTCACACTGAAGCTTTCTTT
>.|TRBV27|once|TRBJ1-2
CASSLNRNYGYTF
TGTGCCAGCAGTCTGAACAGGAACTATGGCTACACCTTC
>.|TRBV11-2|.|TRBJ1-5
CASSGGAGSNQPQHF
TGTGCCAGCAGCGGAGGGGCAGGGAGCAATCAGCCCCAGCATTTT
>.|TRBV19|few|TRBJ1-5
CASSLDRNQPQHF
TGTGCCAGTAGTCTTGACAGGAATCAGCCCCAGCATTTT
>.|TRBV7-9|.|TRBJ2-1
CASSLTQGWDEQFF
TGTGCCAGCAGCTTAACGCAGGGTTGGGATGAGCAGTTCTTC
>.|TRBV15|.|TRBJ2-1
CATSRDAGGTGNEQFF
TGTGCCACCAGCAGAGATGCTGGGGGGACGGGCAATGAGCAGTTCTTC
>.|TRBV5-8|.|TRBJ2-4
CASRLRRVENIQYF
TGTGCCAGCAGACTGAGACGGGTAGAAAACATTCAGTACTTC